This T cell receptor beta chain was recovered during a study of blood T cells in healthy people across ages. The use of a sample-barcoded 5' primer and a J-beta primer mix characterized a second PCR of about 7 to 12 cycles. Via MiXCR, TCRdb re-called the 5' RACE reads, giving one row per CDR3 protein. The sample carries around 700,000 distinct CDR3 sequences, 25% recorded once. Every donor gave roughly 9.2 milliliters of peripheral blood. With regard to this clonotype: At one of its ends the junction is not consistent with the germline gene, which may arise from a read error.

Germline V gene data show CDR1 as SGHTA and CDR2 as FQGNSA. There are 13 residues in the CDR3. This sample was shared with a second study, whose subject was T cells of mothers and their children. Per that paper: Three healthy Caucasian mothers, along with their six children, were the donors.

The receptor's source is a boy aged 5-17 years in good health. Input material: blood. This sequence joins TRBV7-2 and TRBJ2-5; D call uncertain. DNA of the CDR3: TGTGCCAGCAGCTCCCGTACCCAGCTCCCCCCGTTCTTC. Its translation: CASSSRTQLPPFF.